These 3 T cell receptor beta chains were sequenced from one sample in a study of blood T cell repertoires in COVID-19. The data were produced by immunoSEQ multiplex PCR, yet TCRdb's version contains in-frame clones alone and is incomplete. The sample records around 330,000 clones, about 89% being singletons. Sequencing used PBMCs or T cells enriched from blood (not recorded which). The receptors come from a woman between 40 and 55 years old who had recovered from COVID-19.

V usage is TRBV5-6 and J usage is TRBJ2-1; 10 nucleotides line up with TRBD1. The junction had 9 bases not matched to a gene; V was cut back by 5 bases and J by 7 bases. The CDR3 consists of 15 residues. The germline CDR1 and CDR2 sequences are SGHDT and YYEEEE. CDR3 sequence: CASSPGTGALNEQFF. CDR3 nucleotides: TGTGCCAGCAGTCCCGGGACAGGGGCCTTAAATGAGCAGTTCTTC.

This chain joins TRBV15 and TRBJ2-7; D might be TRBD1 (5 bases). V lost 6 bases and J 3 bases, leaving 18 bases between the germline ends. This CDR3 is built from 15 residues. Germline V CDR1 and CDR2: LNHNV, YYDKDF (reference sequence). For the CDR3, the DNA is TGTGCCACCAGTAAGCCCTCGACAGCGATCTACGAGCAGTACTTC. Its translation: CATSKPSTAIYEQYF.

The CDR3 DNA reads as TGTGCCAGCAGCTCAACAGTTATGCCTGGCTACACCTTC. This gives the protein CASSSTVMPGYTF. The V call is TRBV4-2, the J call TRBJ1-2; D remains unclear. Per the germline V gene, CDR1 is LGHNA and CDR2 is YNFKEQ. The V and J ends lost 5 bases and 7 bases respectively, with 14 bases between them. There are 13 residues in the CDR3.